This T cell receptor (beta chain) was found in a study of Ad26.COV2.S vaccination and SARS-CoV-2 variants. Background on the study: By the intramuscular route, Ad26.COV2.S was given once, or twice 56 days apart. General study findings and limits: Similar non-spike TCR breadth was observed in recipients of vaccine and of placebo. Responses of T cells in total may have been underestimated by the TCR breadth and depth analyses.

V shed 2 bases and J shed 4 bases, with 9 bases lying between them. The CDR3 extends over 13 amino acids. Germline-derived CDR1 and CDR2 are GTSNPN and SVGIG (reference sequence). As for this clone: Its antigen is undetermined.

Treatment in this sample: approximately 18 received Ad26.COV2.S at low or high dose, single or two shots; roughly 5 received placebo; per-sample allocation not given. Following the first vaccine or placebo injection, samples were taken on day 63. Data came from immunoSEQ multiplex PCR; TCRdb stores just in-frame clones and leaves some out. The data hold 380,000 or so clones, with about 87% observed a single time. Sequences were derived from peripheral blood, sampled in a trial of Ad26.COV2.S vaccine versus placebo. The TCR comes from a person aged 18-65 years who received the Ad26.COV2.S COVID-19 vaccine or a placebo. This rearrangement joins TRBV30 to TRBJ1-3, with no clear D. The CDR3 nucleotides are TGTGCCTGGAGTTCTATACAGGGAAACACCATATATTTT. Its protein is CAWSSIQGNTIYF.